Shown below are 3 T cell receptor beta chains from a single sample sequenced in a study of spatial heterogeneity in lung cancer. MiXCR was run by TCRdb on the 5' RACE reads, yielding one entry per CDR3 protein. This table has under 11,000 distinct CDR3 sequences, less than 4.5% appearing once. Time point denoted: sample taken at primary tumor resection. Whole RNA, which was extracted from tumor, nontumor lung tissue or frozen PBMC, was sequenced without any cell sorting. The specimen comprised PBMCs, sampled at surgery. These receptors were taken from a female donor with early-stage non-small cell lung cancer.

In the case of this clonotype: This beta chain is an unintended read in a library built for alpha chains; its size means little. The CDR3 DNA is TGTGCCAGCAGCCATTTTTCTGGGGCCAACGTCCTGACTTTC. As protein: CASSHFSGANVLTF. This chain links TRBV14 with TRBJ2-6, with unresolved D. V was shortened by 3 bases and J by 1 base, with 4 bases between the two germline ends. Germline-derived CDR1 and CDR2 are SGHDN and FVKESK. The CDR3 sequence is 14 residues long.

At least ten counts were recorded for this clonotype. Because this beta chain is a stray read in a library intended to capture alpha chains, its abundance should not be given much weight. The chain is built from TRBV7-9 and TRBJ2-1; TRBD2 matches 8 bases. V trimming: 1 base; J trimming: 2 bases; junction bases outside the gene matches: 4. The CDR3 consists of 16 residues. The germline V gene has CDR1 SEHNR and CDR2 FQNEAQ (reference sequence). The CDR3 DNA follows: TGTGCCAGCAGCTTAGTTACGGGAGGGGCCTACAATGAGCAGTTCTTC. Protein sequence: CASSLVTGGAYNEQFF.

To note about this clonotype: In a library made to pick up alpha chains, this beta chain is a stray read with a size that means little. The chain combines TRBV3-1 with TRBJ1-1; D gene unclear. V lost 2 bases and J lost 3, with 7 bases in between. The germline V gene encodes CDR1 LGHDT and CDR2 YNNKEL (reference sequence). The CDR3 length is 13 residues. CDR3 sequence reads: CASSQLEDTEAFF. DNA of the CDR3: TGTGCCAGCAGCCAACTCGAAGACACTGAAGCTTTCTTT.